This T cell receptor beta chain came from a study of cytomegalovirus exposure and HLA in healthy donors. The CDR3 sequence is 20 residues long. Germline V CDR1 and CDR2: MDHEN, SYDVKM. J lost 0 bases, V lost 2 bases, and 17 bases had no gene match. The method was immunoSEQ multiplex PCR; TCRdb's version includes in-frame clones alone and lacks a portion of them. The sample has fewer than 350,000 clones, around 87% seen once. The donors formed part of the approximately 120-subject validation cohort, distinct from the roughly 670-subject first cohort. The sequencing sample was made of PBMCs. The sequence was obtained from a woman in her late teens or twenties in good health and CMV-seronegative. The gene calls are TRBV28 and TRBJ2-3; TRBD1 agrees at 7 bases. In nucleotides, the CDR3 is TGTGCCAGCAGTTTAAGGGTTCAACGGATCAGGGGGTCTAGCACAGATACGCAGTATTTT. As protein: CASSLRVQRIRGSSTDTQYF.